This TCR beta chain derives from a study of cytomegalovirus exposure and HLA in healthy donors. Overall study findings and caveats: TRBV6-2, TRBV6-3 and other indistinguishable V segments were excluded.

About this clone itself: Its specificity is not known.

Germline CDR1 reads SNHLY; CDR2 reads FYNNEI. Between the trimmed V and J ends, which lost 6 bases and 0 bases, there was a span of 8 bases. The CDR3 runs to 13 residues. Researchers ran the PCR with 60 Vbeta and 13 Jbeta primers. The protocol was immunoSEQ multiplex PCR, while the TCRdb copy is restricted to in-frame clones and leaves out a portion. The sample comprises about 300,000 clones, roughly 85% of which are singletons, and 3.5% to 4% rests with the top ten. The chain employs TRBV2 and TRBJ1-1, with D possibly matching TRBD1 (5 bases). This sequence originates from a man aged 40-49 years in good health and CMV-seropositive. Sequencing input: PBMCs. CDR3 loop: CASRRGMNTEAFF. In DNA form, the CDR3 reads TGTGCCAGCAGGCGGGGGATGAACACTGAAGCTTTCTTT.